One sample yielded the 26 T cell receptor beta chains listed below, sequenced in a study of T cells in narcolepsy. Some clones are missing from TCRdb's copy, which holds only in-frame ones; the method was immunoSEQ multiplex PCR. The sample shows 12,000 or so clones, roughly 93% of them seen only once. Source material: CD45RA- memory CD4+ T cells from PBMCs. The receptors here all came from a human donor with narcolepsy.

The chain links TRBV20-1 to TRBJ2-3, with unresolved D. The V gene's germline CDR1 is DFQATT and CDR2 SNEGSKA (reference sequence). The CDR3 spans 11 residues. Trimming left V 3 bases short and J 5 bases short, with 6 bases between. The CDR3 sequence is CSASPEDTQYF. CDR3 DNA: TGCAGTGCTAGCCCGGAAGATACGCAGTATTTT.

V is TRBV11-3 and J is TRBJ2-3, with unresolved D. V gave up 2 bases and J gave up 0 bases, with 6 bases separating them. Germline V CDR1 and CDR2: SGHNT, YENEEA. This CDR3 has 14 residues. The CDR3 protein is CASSLRGSTDTQYF. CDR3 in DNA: TGTGCCAGCAGCTTACGAGGCAGCACAGATACGCAGTATTTT.

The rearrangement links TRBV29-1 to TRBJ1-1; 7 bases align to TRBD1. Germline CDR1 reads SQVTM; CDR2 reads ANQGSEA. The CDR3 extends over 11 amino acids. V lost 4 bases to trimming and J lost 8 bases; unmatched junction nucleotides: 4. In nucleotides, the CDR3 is TGCAGCGTTGGGGGAGGGGGCGAAGCTTTCTTT. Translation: CSVGGGGEAFF.

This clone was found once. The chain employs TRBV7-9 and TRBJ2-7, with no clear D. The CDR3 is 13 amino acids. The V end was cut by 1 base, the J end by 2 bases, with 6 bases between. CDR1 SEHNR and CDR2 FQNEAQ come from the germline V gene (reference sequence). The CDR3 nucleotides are TGTGCCAGCAGCTTAGGCAGGACCTACGAGCAGTACTTC. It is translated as CASSLGRTYEQYF.

The CDR3 region is CASRGGMDYGYTF. In DNA, the CDR3 is TGCGCCAGCAGAGGGGGTATGGACTATGGCTACACCTTC. J is TRBJ1-2 and V is TRBV5-1, with D possibly being TRBD1 (6 bases). Germline values: CDR1 SGHRS, CDR2 YFSETQ. The CDR3 spans 13 residues. V was pared by 5 bases and J by 3 bases, with 11 bases between.

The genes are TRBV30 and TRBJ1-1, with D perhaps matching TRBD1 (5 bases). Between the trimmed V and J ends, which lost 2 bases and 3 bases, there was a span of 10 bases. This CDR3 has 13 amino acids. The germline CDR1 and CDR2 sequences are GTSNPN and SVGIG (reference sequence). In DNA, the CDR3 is TGTGCCTGGAGTAGACAGTCAGACACTGAAGCTTTCTTT. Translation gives CAWSRQSDTEAFF.

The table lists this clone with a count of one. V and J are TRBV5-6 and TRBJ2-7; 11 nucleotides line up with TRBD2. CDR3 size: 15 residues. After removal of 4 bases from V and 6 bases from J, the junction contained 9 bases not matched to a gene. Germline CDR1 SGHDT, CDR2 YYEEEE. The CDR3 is CASSTSGSMVSEQYF. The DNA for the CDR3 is TGTGCCAGCAGCACTAGCGGGAGCATGGTTAGCGAGCAGTACTTC.

The CDR3 DNA reads TGTGCCAGCTCACCACAGGCTGGGGATCAGCCCCAGCATTTT. This translates into CASSPQAGDQPQHF. V usage is TRBV18 and J usage is TRBJ1-5; D is ambiguous. Germline V gene lookup returns CDR1 KGHSH and CDR2 LQKENI. The V gene lost 1 base and the J gene lost 5 bases, with 9 bases spanning the gap. The CDR3 covers 14 residues.

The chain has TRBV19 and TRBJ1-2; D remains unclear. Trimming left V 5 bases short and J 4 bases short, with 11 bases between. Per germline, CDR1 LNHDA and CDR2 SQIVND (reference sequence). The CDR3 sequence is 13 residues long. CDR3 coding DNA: TGTGCCAGTAGTGATCGGAGCCTCTATGGCTACACCTTC. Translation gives CASSDRSLYGYTF.

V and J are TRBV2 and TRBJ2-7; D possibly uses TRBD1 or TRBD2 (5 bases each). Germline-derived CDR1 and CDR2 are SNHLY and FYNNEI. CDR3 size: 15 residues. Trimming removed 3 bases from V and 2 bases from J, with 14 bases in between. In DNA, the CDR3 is TGTGCCAGCAGTGAGCGGGTAGGGGTCGCCTACGAGCAGTACTTC. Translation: CASSERVGVAYEQYF. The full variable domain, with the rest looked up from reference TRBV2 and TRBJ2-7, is EPEVTQTPSHQVTQMGQEVILRCVPISNHLYFYWYRQILGQKVEFLVSFYNNEISEKSEIFDDQFSVERPDGSNFTLKIRSTKLEDSAMYFCASSERVGVAYEQYFGPGTRLTVT.

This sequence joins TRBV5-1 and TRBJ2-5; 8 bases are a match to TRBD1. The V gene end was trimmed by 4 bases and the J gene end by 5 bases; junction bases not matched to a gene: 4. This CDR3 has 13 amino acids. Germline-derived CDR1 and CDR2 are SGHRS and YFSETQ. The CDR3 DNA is TGCGCCAGCAGCCCGACAGGGGACGAGACCCAGTACTTC. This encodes CASSPTGDETQYF. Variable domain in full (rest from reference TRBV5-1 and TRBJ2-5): KAGVTQTPRYLIKTRGQQVTLSCSPISGHRSVSWYQQTPGQGLQFLFEYFSETQRNKGNFPGRFSGRQFSNSRSEMNVSTLELGDSALYLCASSPTGDETQYFGPGTRLLVL.

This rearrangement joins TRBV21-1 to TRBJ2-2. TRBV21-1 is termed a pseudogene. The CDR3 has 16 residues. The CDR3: CASSRRGEDFTGELFF. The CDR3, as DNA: TGTGCCAGCAGCCGTAGGGGGGAGGACTTCACCGGGGAGCTGTTTTTT.

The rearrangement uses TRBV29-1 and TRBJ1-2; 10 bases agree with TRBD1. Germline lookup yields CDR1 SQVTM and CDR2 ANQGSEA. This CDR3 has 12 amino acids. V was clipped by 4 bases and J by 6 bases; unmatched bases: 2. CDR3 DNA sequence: TGCAGCGTTGGGGGACAGGGGAATGGCTACACCTTC. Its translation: CSVGGQGNGYTF.

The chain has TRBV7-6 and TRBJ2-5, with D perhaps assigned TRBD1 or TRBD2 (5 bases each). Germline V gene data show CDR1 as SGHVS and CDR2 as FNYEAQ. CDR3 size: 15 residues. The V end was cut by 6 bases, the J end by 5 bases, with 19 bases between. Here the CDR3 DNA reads TGTGCCAGCAGTCGCTGGGGAAATGAGGGGGAGACCCAGTACTTC. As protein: CASSRWGNEGETQYF.

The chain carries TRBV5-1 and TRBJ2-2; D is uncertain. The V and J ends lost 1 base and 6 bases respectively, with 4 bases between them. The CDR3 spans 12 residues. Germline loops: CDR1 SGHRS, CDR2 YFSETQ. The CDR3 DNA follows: TGCGCCAGCAGCTTGTTACCCGGGGAGCTGTTTTTT. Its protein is CASSLLPGELFF.

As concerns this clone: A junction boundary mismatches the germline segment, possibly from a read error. In nucleotides, the CDR3 is TGTGCCAGCTCACCACCTGGCTGGGGCGGCACGGATACGCAGTATTTT. Amino acid sequence: CASSPPGWGGTDTQYF. The chain is built from TRBV18 and TRBJ2-3; maybe TRBD1 (5 bases). The germline CDR1 and CDR2 sequences are KGHSH and LQKENI. This CDR3 region has 16 residues.

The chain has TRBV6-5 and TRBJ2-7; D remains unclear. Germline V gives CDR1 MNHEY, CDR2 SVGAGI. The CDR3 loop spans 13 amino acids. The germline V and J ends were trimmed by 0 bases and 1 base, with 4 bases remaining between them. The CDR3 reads CASSYSGSYEQYF. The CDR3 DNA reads TGTGCCAGCAGTTACTCCGGGTCCTACGAGCAGTACTTC.

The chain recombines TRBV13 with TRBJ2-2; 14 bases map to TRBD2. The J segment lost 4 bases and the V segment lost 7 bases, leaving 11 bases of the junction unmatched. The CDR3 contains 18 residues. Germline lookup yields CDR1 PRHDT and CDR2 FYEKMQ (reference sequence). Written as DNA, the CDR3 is TGTGCCAGCAAAACCGGGACTAGCGGGAGTTTTGCCACCGGGGAGCTGTTTTTT. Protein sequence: CASKTGTSGSFATGELFF.

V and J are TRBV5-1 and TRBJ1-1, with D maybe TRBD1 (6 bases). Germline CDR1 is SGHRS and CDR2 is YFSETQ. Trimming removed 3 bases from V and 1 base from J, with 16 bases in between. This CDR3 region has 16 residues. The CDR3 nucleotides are TGCGCCAGCAGCTGGGACCTTGGGGGACAGAACACTGAAGCTTTCTTT. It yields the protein CASSWDLGGQNTEAFF.

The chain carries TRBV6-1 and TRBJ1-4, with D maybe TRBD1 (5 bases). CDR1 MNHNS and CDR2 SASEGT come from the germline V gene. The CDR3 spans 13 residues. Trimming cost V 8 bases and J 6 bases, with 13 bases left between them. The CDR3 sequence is CASGPRGYEKLFF. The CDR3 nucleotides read TGTGCCAGCGGGCCCCGGGGGTATGAAAAACTGTTTTTT.

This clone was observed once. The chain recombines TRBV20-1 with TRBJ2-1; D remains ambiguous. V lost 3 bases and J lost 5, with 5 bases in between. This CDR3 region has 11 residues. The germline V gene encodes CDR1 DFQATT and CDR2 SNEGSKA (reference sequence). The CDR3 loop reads CSASRDNEQFF. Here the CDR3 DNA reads TGCAGTGCTAGTCGGGACAATGAGCAGTTCTTC.

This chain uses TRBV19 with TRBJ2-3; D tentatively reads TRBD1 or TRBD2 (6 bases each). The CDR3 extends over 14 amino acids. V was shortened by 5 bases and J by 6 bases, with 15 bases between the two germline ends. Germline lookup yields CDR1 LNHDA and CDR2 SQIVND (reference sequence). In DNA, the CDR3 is TGTGCCAGTAGTTCACGTGGGGGGCCGGATACGCAGTATTTT. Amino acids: CASSSRGGPDTQYF.

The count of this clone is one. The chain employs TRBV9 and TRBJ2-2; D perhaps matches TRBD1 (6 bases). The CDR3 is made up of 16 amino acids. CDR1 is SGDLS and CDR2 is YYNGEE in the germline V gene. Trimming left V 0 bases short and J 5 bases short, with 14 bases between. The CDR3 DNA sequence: TGTGCCAGCAGCGTAGAAGGCAGGGGCCGTACCGGGGAGCTGTTTTTT. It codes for CASSVEGRGRTGELFF.

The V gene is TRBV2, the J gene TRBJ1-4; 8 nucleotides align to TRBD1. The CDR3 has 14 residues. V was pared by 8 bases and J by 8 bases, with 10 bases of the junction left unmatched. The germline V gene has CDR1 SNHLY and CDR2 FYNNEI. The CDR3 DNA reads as TGTGCCAGCGGCCTGGACAGGGAGAAAGAAAAACTGTTTTTT. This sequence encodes CASGLDREKEKLFF.

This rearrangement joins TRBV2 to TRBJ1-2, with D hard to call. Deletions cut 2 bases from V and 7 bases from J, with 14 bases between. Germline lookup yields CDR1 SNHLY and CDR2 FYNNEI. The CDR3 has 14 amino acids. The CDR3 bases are TGTGCCAGCAGTGAACGCCTTCTAGCGGGTGGCTACACCTTC. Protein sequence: CASSERLLAGGYTF.

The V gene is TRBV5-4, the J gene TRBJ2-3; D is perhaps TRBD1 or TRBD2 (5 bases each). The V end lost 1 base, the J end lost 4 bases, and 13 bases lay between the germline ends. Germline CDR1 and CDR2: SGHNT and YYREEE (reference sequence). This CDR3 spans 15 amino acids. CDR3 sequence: CASSLWSGRADTQYF. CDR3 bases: TGTGCCAGCAGCTTGTGGTCGGGGCGTGCAGATACGCAGTATTTT. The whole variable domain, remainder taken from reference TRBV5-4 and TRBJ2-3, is ETGVTQSPTHLIKTRGQQVTLRCSSQSGHNTVSWYQQALGQGPQFIFQYYREEENGRGNFPPRFSGLQFPNYSSELNVNALELDDSALYLCASSLWSGRADTQYFGPGTRLTVL.